The 29 T cell receptor beta chains below were found in one sample sequenced in a study of CD8 T cells in Susac syndrome. An input of roughly 0.5 to 1 ug of RNA was subjected to reverse transcription using random hexamers. TCRdb independently ran MiXCR on the immunoSEQ multiplex PCR reads; one entry per CDR3 protein. The sample holds roughly 200,000 distinct CDR3 sequences, 80% to 95% seen once. The sample comprised CD4+ T cells from PBMCs. These receptors were taken from a human donor in good health.

The chain employs TRBV27 and TRBJ1-6; no clear D gene. Per the germline V gene, CDR1 is MNHEY and CDR2 is SMNVEV (reference sequence). The V end lost 2 bases, the J end lost 7 bases, and 12 bases lay between the germline ends. CDR3 length: 15 amino acids. Here the CDR3 DNA reads TGTGCCAGCAGTTTAGGGGTGACGGGCAATTCACCCCTCCACTTT. It specifies CASSLGVTGNSPLHF.

This chain joins TRBV12-3 or TRBV12-4 and TRBJ1-1; the D gene is possibly TRBD1 (6 bases). This CDR3 region has 12 residues. The V end was cut by 6 bases, the J end by 6 bases, with 11 bases between. Here the CDR3 reads CASSWRQAEAFF. CDR3 in DNA: TGTGCCAGCAGCTGGCGACAGGCTGAAGCTTTCTTT.

This rearrangement joins TRBV5-1 to TRBJ2-5; no definite D call. The CDR3 has 14 residues. V was cut by 0 bases and J by 3 bases, with 9 bases left in between. In germline, CDR1 is SGHRS, CDR2 YFSETQ. CDR3 sequence: CASSLGRSEETQYF. For the CDR3, the DNA is TGCGCCAGCAGCTTGGGTAGATCGGAAGAGACCCAGTACTTC.

V and J are TRBV5-1 and TRBJ2-2, with D possibly matching TRBD1 (5 bases). This CDR3 has 14 residues. With 6 bases removed from V and 1 base from J, the gap between germline ends came to 10 bases. The V gene's germline CDR1 is SGHRS and CDR2 YFSETQ. CDR3 region: CASKEQVNTGELFF. The CDR3 bases are TGCGCCAGCAAGGAACAGGTGAACACCGGGGAGCTGTTTTTT.

The chain joins TRBV28 to TRBJ1-5; D gene uncertain. V was clipped by 4 bases and J by 1 base, with 5 bases between them. The germline CDR1 and CDR2 sequences are MDHEN and SYDVKM. The length of the CDR3 is 13 residues. CDR3 nucleotide sequence: TGTGCCAGCAGTTCCCCCAGCAATCAGCCCCAGCATTTT. It is translated as CASSSPSNQPQHF.

The chain employs TRBV28 and TRBJ1-5, with TRBD1 matching over 7 bases. V trimming: 6 bases; J trimming: 6 bases; junction bases outside the gene matches: 8. There are 14 residues in the CDR3. Germline CDR1 and CDR2: MDHEN and SYDVKM. Here the CDR3 DNA reads TGTGCCAGCAGCCGAGACAGGGTCGGTCAGCCCCAGCATTTT. It is translated as CASSRDRVGQPQHF.

CDR3 in amino acids: CSARVYGTGRHEQYF. Here the CDR3 DNA reads TGCAGTGCTAGAGTCTACGGGACAGGTCGGCACGAGCAGTACTTC. The chain links TRBV20-1 to TRBJ2-7, with TRBD1 matching over 8 bases. The V and J ends lost 1 base and 5 bases, in that order; junction bases with no gene match: 10. This CDR3 spans 15 amino acids. Germline CDR1 and CDR2: DFQATT and SNEGSKA (reference sequence).

This clonotype was counted only a few times. The chain couples TRBV6-2 or TRBV6-3 to TRBJ1-2; D gene unclear. Germline V lookup: CDR1 MNHEY, CDR2 SVGEGT. Trimming took 6 bases from V and 6 from J, leaving 11 bases between them. This CDR3 has 12 residues. CDR3 DNA: TGTGCCAGCAGCGCTTCTGTAGATGGCTACACCTTC. Its translation is CASSASVDGYTF.

V usage is TRBV18 and J usage is TRBJ1-5; TRBD1 is a possible D gene (6 bases). CDR1 and CDR2 (germline): KGHSH, LQKENI. The CDR3 is 13 residues long. Deletions cut 1 base from V and 5 bases from J, with 6 bases between. CDR3 sequence reads: CASSPQGDQPQHF. CDR3 bases: TGTGCCAGCTCACCACAGGGGGATCAGCCCCAGCATTTT.

V gene TRBV18 combines with J gene TRBJ2-5; D gene ambiguous. Trimming removed 4 bases at V and 2 bases at J, with 11 bases between. The CDR3 has 14 amino acids. Germline V gene sequence: CDR1 KGHSH, CDR2 LQKENI. The CDR3 DNA reads TGTGCCAGCTCACTCTTCGGGTTTCAAGAGACCCAGTACTTC. Its protein is CASSLFGFQETQYF. Based on the CDR3 plus reference TRBV18 and TRBJ2-5, the full variable domain is NAGVMQNPRHLVRRRGQEARLRCSPMKGHSHVYWYRQLPEEGLKFMVYLQKENIIDESGMPKERFSAEFPKEGPSILRIQQVVRGDSAAYFCASSLFGFQETQYFGPGTRLLVL.

This clonotype was found once. V usage is TRBV28 and J usage is TRBJ1-5, with a tentative D call TRBD1 (6 bases). V was shortened by 5 bases and J by 2 bases, with 16 bases between the two germline ends. This CDR3 region has 16 residues. Per germline, CDR1 MDHEN and CDR2 SYDVKM. The CDR3 region has the DNA TGTGCCAGCAGTCTCACCTACAGGGACGGCAATCAGCCCCAGCATTTT. The encoded protein is CASSLTYRDGNQPQHF. Full variable domain (rest looked up from reference TRBV28 and TRBJ1-5): DVKVTQSSRYLVKRTGEKVFLECVQDMDHENMFWYRQDPGLGLRLIYFSYDVKMKEKGDIPEGYSVSREKKERFSLILESASTNQTSMYLCASSLTYRDGNQPQHFGDGTRLSIL.

This chain uses TRBV7-9 with TRBJ1-5, with no clear D. This CDR3 comprises 14 residues. Germline lookup yields CDR1 SEHNR and CDR2 FQNEAQ (reference sequence). Trimming cost V 6 bases and J 0 bases, with 9 bases left between them. The CDR3, as DNA: TGTGCCAGCAGTCCTGATTATAGCAATCAGCCCCAGCATTTT. Protein: CASSPDYSNQPQHF. Complete variable domain (other parts from reference TRBV7-9 and TRBJ1-5): DTGVSQNPRHKITKRGQNVTFRCDPISEHNRLYWYRQTLGQGPEFLTYFQNEAQLEKSRLLSDRFSAERPKGSFSTLEIQRTEQGDSAMYLCASSPDYSNQPQHFGDGTRLSIL.

J is TRBJ2-5 and V is TRBV30; 8 bases are shared with TRBD2. Trimming at V came to 5 bases and at J to 4 bases, leaving 9 bases not matched to a gene. Germline V lookup: CDR1 GTSNPN, CDR2 SVGIG (reference sequence). This CDR3 comprises 14 residues. Here the CDR3 DNA reads TGTGCCTGGGCCCTGGCGGGGGGTTCAGAGACCCAGTACTTC. Translated: CAWALAGGSETQYF.

The rearrangement uses TRBV7-2 and TRBJ1-2; D is ambiguous. CDR1 and CDR2 (germline): SGHTA, FQGNSA. The ends were cut back, 5 bases at V and 3 bases at J, with 10 bases in the middle. The CDR3 consists of 13 residues. CDR3 in amino acids: CASSRRVDYGYTF. The CDR3 DNA reads as TGTGCCAGCAGCCGTAGAGTGGACTATGGCTACACCTTC.

The gene calls are TRBV6-6 and TRBJ1-2; D unresolved. The CDR3 runs to 14 residues. Trimming stripped 8 bases from V and 2 bases from J, with 15 bases between. Germline values: CDR1 MNHNY, CDR2 SVGAGI (reference sequence). The CDR3 spells CASRRRGSNYGYTF. The CDR3 DNA reads TGTGCCAGCCGTAGGCGCGGATCCAACTATGGCTACACCTTC.

V is TRBV7-2 and J is TRBJ1-2; no definite D call. V was clipped by 1 base and J by 0 bases, with 12 bases between them. The CDR3 sequence is 16 residues long. Germline CDR1 SGHTA, CDR2 FQGNSA. CDR3 in amino acids: CASSLESRPTNYGYTF. Written as DNA, the CDR3 is TGTGCCAGCAGCTTAGAGTCCCGCCCTACTAACTATGGCTACACCTTC.

J is TRBJ1-2 and V is TRBV25-1; D gene uncertain. This CDR3 is built from 11 residues. V gave up 1 base and J gave up 8 bases, with 5 bases separating them. From germline, CDR1 is MGHDK and CDR2 SYGVNS. The CDR3 bases are TGTGCCAGCAGTGAATCGGCAGGCTACACCTTC. Translated, it gives CASSESAGYTF.

In this sample, this clonotype turned up a few times. This chain uses TRBV27 with TRBJ2-7; D is uncertain. Germline loops: CDR1 MNHEY, CDR2 SMNVEV (reference sequence). The CDR3 has 16 amino acids. V lost 0 bases, J lost 1 base, and 13 bases lay in between. The CDR3 bases are TGTGCCAGCAGTTTATCGAGGCGGATTTCTTCCTACGAGCAGTACTTC. It codes for CASSLSRRISSYEQYF.

The chain links TRBV20-1 to TRBJ1-2, with D possibly TRBD1 on 6 matching bases. Deletions cut 0 bases from V and 2 bases from J, with 19 bases between. CDR1 is DFQATT, CDR2 SNEGSKA, per germline (reference sequence). The CDR3 contains 17 residues. CDR3 nucleotide sequence: TGCAGTGCTAGAGATTTCCAAATAAGACAGGCCAACTATGGCTACACCTTC. This codes for CSARDFQIRQANYGYTF.

This chain uses TRBV18 with TRBJ1-5; TRBD1 matches at 12 bases. The V gene end was trimmed by 5 bases and the J gene end by 6 bases; junction bases not matched to a gene: 5. Per germline, CDR1 KGHSH and CDR2 LQKENI. The CDR3 loop spans 15 amino acids. CDR3 coding DNA: TGTGCCAGCTCAGAGGGACAGGGGGCGGGTCAGCCCCAGCATTTT. The encoded protein is CASSEGQGAGQPQHF.

This rearrangement joins TRBV15 to TRBJ1-5; D is unresolved. This CDR3 region has 15 residues. CDR1 and CDR2 (germline): LNHNV, YYDKDF (reference sequence). Trimming shortened V by 0 bases and J by 0 bases, and 6 bases separated the two germline ends. CDR3 region: CATSREGYSNQPQHF. The DNA of the CDR3 is TGTGCCACCAGCAGAGAGGGGTATAGCAATCAGCCCCAGCATTTT. The full variable domain, its missing parts supplied by reference TRBV15 and TRBJ1-5, is DAMVIQNPRYQVTQFGKPVTLSCSQTLNHNVMYWYQQKSSQAPKLLFHYYDKDFNNEADTPDNFQSRRPNTSFCFLDIRSPGLGDTAMYLCATSREGYSNQPQHFGDGTRLSIL.

The chain joins TRBV20-1 to TRBJ2-7; D uncertain. Trimming took off 0 bases at V and 0 bases at J, with 6 bases between the two ends. Germline V gene lookup returns CDR1 DFQATT and CDR2 SNEGSKA (reference sequence). The CDR3 is 13 amino acids. The CDR3 DNA reads as TGCAGTGCTAGAGAGCGGAGCTCCTACGAGCAGTACTTC. Protein product: CSARERSSYEQYF.

The V and J genes are TRBV2 and TRBJ2-7; 11 bases fit TRBD1. This CDR3 has 15 residues. The germline CDR1 and CDR2 sequences are SNHLY and FYNNEI. V shed 5 bases and J 7 bases; nucleotides not matched to a gene: 10. CDR3 residues: CASSSGQGAWWEQYF. Here the CDR3 DNA reads TGTGCCAGCAGTTCCGGACAGGGGGCATGGTGGGAGCAGTACTTC.

V usage is TRBV5-1 and J usage is TRBJ1-5; D uncertain. Germline values: CDR1 SGHRS, CDR2 YFSETQ. V was trimmed by 0 bases and J by 7 bases, leaving 11 bases between them. The length of the CDR3 is 14 residues. The CDR3 loop reads CASSLVPGNQPQHF. CDR3 DNA sequence: TGCGCCAGCAGCTTGGTCCCGGGGAACCAGCCCCAGCATTTT.

The gene calls are TRBV5-1 and TRBJ2-2; 8 nucleotides line up with TRBD2. V trimming: 0 bases; J trimming: 4 bases; junction bases outside the gene matches: 5. Germline CDR1 reads SGHRS; CDR2 reads YFSETQ. The CDR3 has 16 residues. Here the CDR3 DNA reads TGCGCCAGCAGCTTGGAAGTAGCGGGGACCACCGGGGAGCTGTTTTTT. Amino acids: CASSLEVAGTTGELFF.

The J gene is TRBJ2-1, the V gene TRBV13; 9 bases map to TRBD1. The CDR3 is made up of 17 amino acids. Germline V lookup: CDR1 PRHDT, CDR2 FYEKMQ (reference sequence). Unmatched junction bases numbered 5, after V lost 2 bases and J lost 0 bases. This CDR3 is CASSLMGQGSSYNEQFF. CDR3 DNA sequence: TGTGCCAGCAGCTTAATGGGACAGGGTAGCTCCTACAATGAGCAGTTCTTC.

The chain recombines TRBV15 with TRBJ2-7; D remains unclear. The CDR3 consists of 14 residues. Per the germline V gene, CDR1 is LNHNV and CDR2 is YYDKDF (reference sequence). V lost 0 bases, J lost 7 bases, and 13 bases lay in between. DNA for the CDR3: TGTGCCACCAGCAGAGATCGGGCCGCTTGGGAGCAGTACTTC. Translated, it gives CATSRDRAAWEQYF.

The V gene is TRBV5-4, the J gene TRBJ1-5; no definite D call. Trimming shortened V by 0 bases and J by 6 bases, and 13 bases separated the two germline ends. The CDR3 sequence is 15 residues long. CDR1 is SGHNT, CDR2 YYREEE, per germline (reference sequence). CDR3 DNA sequence: TGTGCCAGCAGCTTGGGCCCACAGCCGTCTCAGCCCCAGCATTTT. Its translation: CASSLGPQPSQPQHF.

The V and J genes are TRBV11-2 and TRBJ1-5; TRBD1 matches at 7 bases. The CDR3 covers 15 residues. The V segment lost 2 bases and the J segment 4 bases; nucleotides outside the gene matches: 5. CDR1 is SGHAT, CDR2 FQNNGV, per germline. CDR3 region: CASSLLTGLNQPQHF. In DNA, the CDR3 is TGTGCCAGCAGCTTATTGACAGGGTTGAATCAGCCCCAGCATTTT. The full variable domain, with the rest looked up from reference TRBV11-2 and TRBJ1-5, is EAGVAQSPRYKIIEKRQSVAFWCNPISGHATLYWYQQILGQGPKLLIQFQNNGVVDDSQLPKDRFSAERLKGVDSTLKIQPAKLEDSAVYLCASSLLTGLNQPQHFGDGTRLSIL.